This T cell receptor beta chain was obtained from a study of response to subunit inactivated influenza vaccine. The CDR3 consists of 16 residues. Trimming removed 3 bases from V and 7 bases from J, with 19 bases in between. Germline values: CDR1 MDHEN, CDR2 SYDVKM. One entry per CDR3 protein, called by TCRdb with MiXCR from the RT-PCR reads. The sample yields hundreds of thousands of distinct CDR3 sequences, about 17% seen once. A few counts support this clonotype. This sequence joins TRBV28 and TRBJ1-3, with D possibly being TRBD1 (6 bases). The receptor was isolated from a man aged 50 to 75 who received an inactivated influenza vaccine. The sequencing here drew on CD4+ T cells sorted from PBMCs, taken roughly 24 months after vaccination. In DNA form, the CDR3 reads TGTGCCAGCAGTTTTGCCCCTCACAGGGTTAGGAACACCATATATTTT. Its protein is CASSFAPHRVRNTIYF.